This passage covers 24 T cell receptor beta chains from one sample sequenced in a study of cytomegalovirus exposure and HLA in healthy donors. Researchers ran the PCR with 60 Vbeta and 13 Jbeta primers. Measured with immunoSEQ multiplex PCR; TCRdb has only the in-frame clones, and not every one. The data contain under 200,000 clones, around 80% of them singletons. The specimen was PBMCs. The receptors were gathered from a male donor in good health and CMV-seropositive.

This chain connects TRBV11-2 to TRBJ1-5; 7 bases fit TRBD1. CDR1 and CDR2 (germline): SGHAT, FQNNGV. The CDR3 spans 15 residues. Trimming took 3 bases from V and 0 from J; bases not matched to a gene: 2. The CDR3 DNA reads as TGTGCCAGCAGCTTGGGACAGTATAGCAATCAGCCCCAGCATTTT. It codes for CASSLGQYSNQPQHF.

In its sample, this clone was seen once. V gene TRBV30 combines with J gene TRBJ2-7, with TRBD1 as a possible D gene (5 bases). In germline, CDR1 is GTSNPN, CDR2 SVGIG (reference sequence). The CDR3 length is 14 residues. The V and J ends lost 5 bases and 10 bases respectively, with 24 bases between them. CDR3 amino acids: CAWVKSGVNGAQYF. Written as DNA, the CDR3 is TGTGCCTGGGTCAAATCAGGCGTAAATGGGGCCCAGTACTTC. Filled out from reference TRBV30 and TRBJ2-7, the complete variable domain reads SQTIHQWPATLVQPVGSPLSLECTVEGTSNPNLYWYRQAAGRGLQLLFYSVGIGQISSEVPQNLSASRPQDRQFILSSKKLLLSDSGFYLCAWVKSGVNGAQYFGPGTRLTVT.

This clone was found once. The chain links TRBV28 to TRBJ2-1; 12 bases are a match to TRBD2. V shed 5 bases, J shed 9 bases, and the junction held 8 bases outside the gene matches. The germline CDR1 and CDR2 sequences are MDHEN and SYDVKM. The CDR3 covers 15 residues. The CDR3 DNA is TGTGCCAGCAGTCCTTCTAGCGGGAGGGCCTTTGAGCAGTTCTTC. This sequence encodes CASSPSSGRAFEQFF.

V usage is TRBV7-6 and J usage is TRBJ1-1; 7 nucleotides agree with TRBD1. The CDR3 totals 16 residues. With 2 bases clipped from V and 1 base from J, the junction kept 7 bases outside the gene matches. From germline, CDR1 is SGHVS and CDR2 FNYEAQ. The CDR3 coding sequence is TGTGCCAGCAGCTTAAGACAGGGTGGGGAGAACACTGAAGCTTTCTTT. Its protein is CASSLRQGGENTEAFF.

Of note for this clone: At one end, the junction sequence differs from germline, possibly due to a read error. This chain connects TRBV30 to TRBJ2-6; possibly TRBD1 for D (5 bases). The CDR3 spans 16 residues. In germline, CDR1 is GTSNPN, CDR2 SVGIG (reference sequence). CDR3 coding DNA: TGTGCCTGGAGCGTAGGGGCGCTTGCTGGGGCCAACGGCCTGACTTTC. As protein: CAWSVGALAGANGLTF.

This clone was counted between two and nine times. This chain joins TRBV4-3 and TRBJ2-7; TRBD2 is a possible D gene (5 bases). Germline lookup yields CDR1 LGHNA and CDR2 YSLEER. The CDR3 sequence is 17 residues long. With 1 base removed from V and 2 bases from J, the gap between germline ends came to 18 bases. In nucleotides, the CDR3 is TGCGCCAGCAGCCAAGGACTTCCTGGCGGAGGAACCTACGAGCAGTACTTC. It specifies CASSQGLPGGGTYEQYF.

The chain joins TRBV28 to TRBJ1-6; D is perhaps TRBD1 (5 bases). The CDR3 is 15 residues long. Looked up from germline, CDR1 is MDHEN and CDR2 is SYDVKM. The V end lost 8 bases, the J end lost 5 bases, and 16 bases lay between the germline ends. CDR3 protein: CASGKGDNNNSPLHF. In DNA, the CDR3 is TGTGCCAGCGGGAAAGGGGATAATAATAATTCACCCCTCCACTTT.

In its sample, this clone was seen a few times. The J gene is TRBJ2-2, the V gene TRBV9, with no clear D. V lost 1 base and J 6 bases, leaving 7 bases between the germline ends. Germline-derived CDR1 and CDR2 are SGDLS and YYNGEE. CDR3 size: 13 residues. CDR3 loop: CASSVLSSGELFF. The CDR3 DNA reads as TGTGCCAGCAGCGTATTATCGTCCGGGGAGCTGTTTTTT. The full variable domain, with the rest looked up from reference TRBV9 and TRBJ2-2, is DSGVTQTPKHLITATGQRVTLRCSPRSGDLSVYWYQQSLDQGLQFLIQYYNGEERAKGNILERFSAQQFPDLHSELNLSSLELGDSALYFCASSVLSSGELFFGEGSRLTVL.

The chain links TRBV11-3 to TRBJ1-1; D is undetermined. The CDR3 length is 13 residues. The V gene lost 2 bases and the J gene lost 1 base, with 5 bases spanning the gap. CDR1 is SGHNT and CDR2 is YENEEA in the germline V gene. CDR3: CASSLIQNTEAFF. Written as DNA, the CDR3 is TGTGCCAGCAGCTTAATACAGAACACTGAAGCTTTCTTT.

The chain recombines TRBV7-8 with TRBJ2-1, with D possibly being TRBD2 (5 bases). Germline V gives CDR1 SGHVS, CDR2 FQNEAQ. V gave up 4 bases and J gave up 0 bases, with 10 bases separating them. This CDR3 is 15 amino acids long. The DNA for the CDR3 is TGTGCCAGCAGCTCCCGGGGTAGCTCCTACAATGAGCAGTTCTTC. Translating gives CASSSRGSSYNEQFF.

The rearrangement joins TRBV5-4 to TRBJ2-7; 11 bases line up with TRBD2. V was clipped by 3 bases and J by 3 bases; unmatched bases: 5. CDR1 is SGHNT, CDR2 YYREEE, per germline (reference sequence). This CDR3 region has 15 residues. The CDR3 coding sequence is TGTGCCAGCAGCTGGGGGACTAGCGGAAACTACGAGCAGTACTTC. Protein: CASSWGTSGNYEQYF. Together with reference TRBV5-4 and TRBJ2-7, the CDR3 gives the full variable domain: ETGVTQSPTHLIKTRGQQVTLRCSSQSGHNTVSWYQQALGQGPQFIFQYYREEENGRGNFPPRFSGLQFPNYSSELNVNALELDDSALYLCASSWGTSGNYEQYFGPGTRLTVT.

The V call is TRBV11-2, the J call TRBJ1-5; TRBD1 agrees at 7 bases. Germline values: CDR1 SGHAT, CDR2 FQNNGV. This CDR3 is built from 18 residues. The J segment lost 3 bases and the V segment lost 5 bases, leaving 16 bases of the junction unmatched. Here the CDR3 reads CASSPTGPDGSINQPQHF. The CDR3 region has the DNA TGTGCCAGCAGCCCGACAGGGCCCGACGGTTCCATCAATCAGCCCCAGCATTTT. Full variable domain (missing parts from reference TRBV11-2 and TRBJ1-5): EAGVAQSPRYKIIEKRQSVAFWCNPISGHATLYWYQQILGQGPKLLIQFQNNGVVDDSQLPKDRFSAERLKGVDSTLKIQPAKLEDSAVYLCASSPTGPDGSINQPQHFGDGTRLSIL.

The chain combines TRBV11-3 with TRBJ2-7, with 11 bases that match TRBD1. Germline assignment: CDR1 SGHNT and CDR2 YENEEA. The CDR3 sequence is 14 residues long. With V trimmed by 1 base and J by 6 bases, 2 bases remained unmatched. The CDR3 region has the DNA TGTGCCAGCAGCTTAGGGACAGGGGGCTCCGAGCAGTACTTC. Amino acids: CASSLGTGGSEQYF.

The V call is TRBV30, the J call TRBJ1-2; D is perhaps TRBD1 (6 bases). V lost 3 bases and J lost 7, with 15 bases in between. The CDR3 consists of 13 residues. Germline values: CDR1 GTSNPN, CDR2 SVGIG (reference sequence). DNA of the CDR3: TGTGCCTGGAGGACCGGGACAAGGGGTGGCTACACCTTC. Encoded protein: CAWRTGTRGGYTF.

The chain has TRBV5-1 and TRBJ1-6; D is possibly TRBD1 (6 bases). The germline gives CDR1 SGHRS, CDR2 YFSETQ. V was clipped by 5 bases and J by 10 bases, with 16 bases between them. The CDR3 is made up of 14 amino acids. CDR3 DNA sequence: TGCGCCAGCAGGGGGGAGCCGGGGGGCTCACCCCTCCACTTT. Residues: CASRGEPGGSPLHF.

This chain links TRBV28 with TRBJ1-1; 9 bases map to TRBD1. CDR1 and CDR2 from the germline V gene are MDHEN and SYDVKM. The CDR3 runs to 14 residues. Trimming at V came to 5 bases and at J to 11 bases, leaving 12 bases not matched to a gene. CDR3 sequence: CASSLGDRVQYAFF. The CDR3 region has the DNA TGTGCCAGCAGTCTAGGGGACAGGGTACAGTATGCTTTCTTT.

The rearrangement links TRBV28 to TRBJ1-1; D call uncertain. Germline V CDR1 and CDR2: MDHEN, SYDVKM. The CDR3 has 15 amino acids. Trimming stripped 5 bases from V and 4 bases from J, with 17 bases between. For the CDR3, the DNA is TGTGCCAGCAGTGGCGAGGTGGGGAGGGTCACTGAAGCTTTCTTT. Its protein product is CASSGEVGRVTEAFF. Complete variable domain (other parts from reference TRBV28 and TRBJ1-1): DVKVTQSSRYLVKRTGEKVFLECVQDMDHENMFWYRQDPGLGLRLIYFSYDVKMKEKGDIPEGYSVSREKKERFSLILESASTNQTSMYLCASSGEVGRVTEAFFGQGTRLTVV.

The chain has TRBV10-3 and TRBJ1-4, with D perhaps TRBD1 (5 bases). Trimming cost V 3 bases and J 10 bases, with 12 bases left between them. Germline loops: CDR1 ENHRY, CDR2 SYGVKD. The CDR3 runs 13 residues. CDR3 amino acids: CAISEQAAVKLFF. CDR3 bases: TGTGCCATCAGTGAACAGGCGGCGGTAAAACTGTTTTTT.

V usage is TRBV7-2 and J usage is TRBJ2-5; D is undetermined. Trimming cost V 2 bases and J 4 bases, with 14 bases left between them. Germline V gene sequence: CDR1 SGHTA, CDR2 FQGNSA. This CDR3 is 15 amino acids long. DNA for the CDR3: TGTGCCAGCAGCTTATTCCGACCTCCAGGAGAGACCCAGTACTTC. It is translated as CASSLFRPPGETQYF.

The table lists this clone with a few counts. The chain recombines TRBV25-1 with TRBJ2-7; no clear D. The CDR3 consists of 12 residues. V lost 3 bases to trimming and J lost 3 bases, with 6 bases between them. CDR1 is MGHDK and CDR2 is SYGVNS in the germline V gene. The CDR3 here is CASSDYNYEQYF. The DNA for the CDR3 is TGTGCCAGCAGTGATTACAACTACGAGCAGTACTTC.

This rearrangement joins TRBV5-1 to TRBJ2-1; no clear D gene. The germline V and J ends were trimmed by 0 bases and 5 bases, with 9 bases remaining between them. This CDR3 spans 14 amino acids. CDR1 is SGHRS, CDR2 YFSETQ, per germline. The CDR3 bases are TGCGCCAGCAGCTTGGTAAAAGGAGACAATGAGCAGTTCTTC. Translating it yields CASSLVKGDNEQFF.

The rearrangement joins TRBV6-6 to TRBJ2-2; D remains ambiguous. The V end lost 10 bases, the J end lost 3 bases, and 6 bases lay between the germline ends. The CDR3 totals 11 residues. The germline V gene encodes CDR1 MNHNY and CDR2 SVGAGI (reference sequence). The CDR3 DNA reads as TGTGCCACCCTATACACCGGGGAGCTGTTTTTT. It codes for CATLYTGELFF.

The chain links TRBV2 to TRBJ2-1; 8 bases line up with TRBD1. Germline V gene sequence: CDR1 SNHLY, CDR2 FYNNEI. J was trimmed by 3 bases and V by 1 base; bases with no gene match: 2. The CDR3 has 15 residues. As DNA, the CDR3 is TGTGCCAGCAGTGAAGGACAGGGGAGCTACAATGAGCAGTTCTTC. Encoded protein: CASSEGQGSYNEQFF.

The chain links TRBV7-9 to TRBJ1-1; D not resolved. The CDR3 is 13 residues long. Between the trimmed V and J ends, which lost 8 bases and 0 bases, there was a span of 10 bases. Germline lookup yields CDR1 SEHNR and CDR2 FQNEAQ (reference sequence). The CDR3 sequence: CASFRSLNTEAFF. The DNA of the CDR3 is TGTGCCAGCTTCCGGTCCCTGAACACTGAAGCTTTCTTT.